The following is a T cell receptor beta chain sequence with its context. This table comes from immunoSEQ multiplex PCR, and its TCRdb copy is limited to in-frame clones, with some not included. The sample has around 32,000 clones, over 90% seen once. CDR1 is SGHKS, CDR2 YYEKEE, per germline (reference sequence). V shed 2 bases and J 2 bases; nucleotides not matched to a gene: 13. This CDR3 spans 18 amino acids. These data come from a study of glioma-infiltrating T cells after dendritic cell vaccination. Study context: Samples are from glioblastoma patients in Phase I and II dendritic cell vaccine trials. Patients received autologous tumor lysate-pulsed dendritic cell vaccination between about 2002 and 2013.

All glioblastoma patients lacked an isocitrate dehydrogenase mutation. Sequencing used blood, obtained before dendritic cell vaccination. The clonotype originates from a human donor with glioblastoma. This chain uses TRBV5-5 with TRBJ2-3; 8 bases are a match to TRBD2. The CDR3 DNA sequence: TGTGCCAGCAGCTTTACCCAATTTAGCGGGACTTCCACAGATACGCAGTATTTT. It is translated as CASSFTQFSGTSTDTQYF.